The next 32 T cell receptor beta chains were all read from a single sample in a study of T cell responses to AZD1222 COVID-19 vaccine. Measured with immunoSEQ multiplex PCR; TCRdb has only the in-frame clones, and not every one. The sample includes roughly 130,000 clones, 70% to 90% of them seen just once. This sample comprised peripheral blood, obtained on day 0 of AZD1222 vaccination. The source is an adult in good health.

This chain uses TRBV19 with TRBJ1-5, with D tentatively TRBD1 (5 bases). The germline V and J ends were trimmed by 6 bases and 3 bases, with 12 bases remaining between them. Germline CDR1 reads LNHDA; CDR2 reads SQIVND (reference sequence). The CDR3 is 14 amino acids. CDR3 nucleotide sequence: TGTGCCAGTAGAATTGAAGGGGCCAATCAGCCCCAGCATTTT. This encodes CASRIEGANQPQHF.

V and J are TRBV6-5 and TRBJ1-5; perhaps TRBD1 as D (6 bases). Germline lookup yields CDR1 MNHEY and CDR2 SVGAGI. V gave up 6 bases and J gave up 7 bases, with 13 bases separating them. This CDR3 contains 13 residues. The CDR3 DNA follows: TGTGCCAGCAGGGAGGGGGGAAGGCAGCCCCAGCATTTT. As protein: CASREGGRQPQHF.

CDR3 loop: CASSAPGTSGKIRETQYF. The CDR3 DNA sequence: TGTGCCAGCAGTGCACCCGGGACTAGCGGAAAAATTAGAGAGACCCAGTACTTC. The V gene is TRBV28, the J gene TRBJ2-5; 11 bases agree with TRBD2. The V and J ends lost 5 bases and 4 bases, in that order; junction bases with no gene match: 15. The germline V gene encodes CDR1 MDHEN and CDR2 SYDVKM. The CDR3 totals 18 residues.

The rearrangement links TRBV18 to TRBJ1-1; D is unresolved. V was cut by 5 bases and J by 1 base, with 11 bases left in between. This CDR3 has 14 residues. From germline, CDR1 is KGHSH and CDR2 LQKENI. The CDR3 sequence: CASSGSRSNTEAFF. CDR3 in DNA: TGTGCCAGCTCAGGGTCTCGGTCGAACACTGAAGCTTTCTTT.

The chain couples TRBV18 to TRBJ1-3; the D is unclear. Germline lookup yields CDR1 KGHSH and CDR2 LQKENI. Trimming cost V 7 bases and J 1 base, with 14 bases left between them. The CDR3 is made up of 15 amino acids. The CDR3 sequence: CASLPTLGSGNTIYF. CDR3 bases: TGTGCCAGCTTACCCACCCTCGGGTCTGGAAACACCATATATTTT.

The chain employs TRBV18 and TRBJ1-1; D is perhaps TRBD1 (6 bases). The CDR3 is 18 residues long. V dropped 6 bases and J dropped 1 base, with 24 bases sitting between them. Germline CDR1 is KGHSH and CDR2 is LQKENI. The CDR3: CASSTTGLGGRGNTEAFF. The DNA of the CDR3 is TGTGCCAGCTCCACGACGGGGCTGGGGGGCCGGGGGAACACTGAAGCTTTCTTT.

The chain couples TRBV7-8 to TRBJ2-2, with D perhaps matching TRBD2 (7 bases). The germline V gene encodes CDR1 SGHVS and CDR2 FQNEAQ. Trimming stripped 5 bases from V and 4 bases from J, with 20 bases between. There are 17 residues in the CDR3. Here the CDR3 reads CASSLPKSGGPTGELFF. DNA for the CDR3: TGTGCCAGCAGCCTCCCTAAATCGGGGGGCCCCACCGGGGAGCTGTTTTTT.

The chain is built from TRBV7-8 and TRBJ1-2; TRBD1 aligns across 9 bases. V trimming: 1 base; J trimming: 5 bases; junction bases outside the gene matches: 2. The CDR3 sequence is 14 residues long. CDR1 is SGHVS, CDR2 FQNEAQ, per germline. The chain's CDR3 is CASSLEGQGYGYTF. The CDR3 DNA is TGTGCCAGCAGCTTAGAGGGACAGGGTTATGGCTACACCTTC.

The V call is TRBV21-1, the J call TRBJ2-5. TRBV21-1 is termed a pseudogene. The CDR3 is 15 amino acids. This CDR3 is CASCPKGGLQETQYF. The CDR3 region has the DNA TGTGCCAGCTGTCCCAAGGGGGGTCTCCAAGAGACCCAGTACTTC.

This clone is a singleton in its sample. J is TRBJ1-4 and V is TRBV5-4, with 7 bases aligning to TRBD1. This CDR3 is built from 14 residues. V lost 4 bases and J lost 5; bases outside the gene matches: 5. CDR1 and CDR2 from the germline V gene are SGHNT and YYREEE (reference sequence). In DNA form, the CDR3 reads TGTGCCAGCAGCCCCCGGGACAGCAATGAAAAACTGTTTTTT. Protein product: CASSPRDSNEKLFF.

This clone appeared a single time. The chain links TRBV15 to TRBJ1-5, with D uncertain. This CDR3 is built from 17 residues. V lost 5 bases and J lost 4, with 21 bases in between. Germline CDR1 and CDR2: LNHNV and YYDKDF (reference sequence). In DNA form, the CDR3 reads TGTGCCACCAGCCCCCGTGGCGACGTACCTTCTAATCAGCCCCAGCATTTT. Translated: CATSPRGDVPSNQPQHF.

V and J are TRBV24-1 and TRBJ2-7; D might be TRBD1 or TRBD2, each matching 6 bases. Trimming removed 3 bases from V and 7 bases from J, with 18 bases in between. Germline CDR1 reads KGHDR; CDR2 reads SFDVKD. This CDR3 comprises 15 residues. DNA for the CDR3: TGTGCCACCAGTGATGCCGGGGGCAGGGGTTGGGAGCAGTACTTC. Its translation is CATSDAGGRGWEQYF.

J is TRBJ2-3 and V is TRBV7-9; no clear D. The CDR3 is made up of 12 amino acids. V lost 5 bases and J lost 2, with 5 bases in between. CDR1 is SEHNR and CDR2 is FQNEAQ in the germline V gene (reference sequence). DNA for the CDR3: TGTGCCAGCAGCACTAACACAGATACGCAGTATTTT. It translates to CASSTNTDTQYF.

V and J are TRBV10-3 and TRBJ2-5; 10 bases are shared with TRBD2. Per germline, CDR1 ENHRY and CDR2 SYGVKD. With V trimmed by 6 bases and J by 3 bases, 7 bases remained unmatched. The CDR3 is 15 residues long. The CDR3 DNA reads as TGTGCCATCAGAGCGAGCGGGAGGGCCGAAGAGACCCAGTACTTC. It translates to CAIRASGRAEETQYF.

The chain couples TRBV5-8 to TRBJ1-5; D may be TRBD1 (5 bases). V gave up 1 base and J gave up 5 bases, with 13 bases separating them. The CDR3 is made up of 15 amino acids. The germline gives CDR1 SGHTS, CDR2 YDEGEE. The CDR3 loop is CASSLSLRGYQPQHF. The CDR3 coding sequence is TGTGCCAGCAGCTTGTCATTAAGGGGCTATCAGCCCCAGCATTTT.

The V call is TRBV11-2, the J call TRBJ1-5; perhaps TRBD1 as D (5 bases). The CDR3 extends over 15 amino acids. Trimming took 4 bases from V and 0 from J, leaving 10 bases between them. Germline V CDR1 and CDR2: SGHAT, FQNNGV. The CDR3 reads CASSSSRDSNQPQHF. The DNA for the CDR3 is TGTGCCAGCAGCTCCAGCAGGGATAGCAATCAGCCCCAGCATTTT.

Here the CDR3 DNA reads TGCGCCAGCAGTGAGGGACAGTACAATGAGCAGTTCTTC. The encoded protein is CASSEGQYNEQFF. The chain couples TRBV10-1 to TRBJ2-1, with D possibly being TRBD1 (6 bases). The germline V and J ends were trimmed by 2 bases and 4 bases, with 6 bases remaining between them. The germline V gene encodes CDR1 WNHNN and CDR2 SYGVQD (reference sequence). The CDR3 length is 13 residues.

The CDR3 reads CASSVRGARITEAFF. The CDR3 DNA follows: TGTGCCAGCAGTGTGCGGGGGGCTCGTATCACTGAAGCTTTCTTT. The chain employs TRBV2 and TRBJ1-1; a weak D match, TRBD1 (6 bases). CDR1 and CDR2 (germline): SNHLY, FYNNEI. The CDR3 extends over 15 amino acids. With 4 bases removed from V and 4 bases from J, the gap between germline ends came to 16 bases. Using reference TRBV2 and TRBJ1-1 for the parts outside the CDR3, the full variable domain is EPEVTQTPSHQVTQMGQEVILRCVPISNHLYFYWYRQILGQKVEFLVSFYNNEISEKSEIFDDQFSVERPDGSNFTLKIRSTKLEDSAMYFCASSVRGARITEAFFGQGTRLTVV.

This chain joins TRBV4-1 and TRBJ2-1; D perhaps matches TRBD2 (6 bases). Germline values: CDR1 MGHRA, CDR2 YSYEKL. The CDR3 contains 17 residues. The V end was cut by 6 bases, the J end by 1 base, with 19 bases between. CDR3 loop: CASSQGAGGASYNEQFF. The CDR3, as DNA: TGCGCCAGCAGTCAGGGAGCCGGCGGGGCGTCCTACAATGAGCAGTTCTTC.

This clone appeared a single time. The chain carries TRBV7-6 and TRBJ2-7; 12 bases map to TRBD2. The CDR3 has 18 residues. With 5 bases clipped from V and 0 bases from J, the junction kept 11 bases outside the gene matches. The germline V gene encodes CDR1 SGHVS and CDR2 FNYEAQ. This CDR3 reads CASSSGTSGSPDSYEQYF. Here the CDR3 DNA reads TGTGCCAGCAGCAGCGGGACTAGCGGGTCCCCGGACTCCTACGAGCAGTACTTC.

This sequence joins TRBV24-1 and TRBJ2-3; D is perhaps TRBD1 or TRBD2 (5 bases each). Per the germline V gene, CDR1 is KGHDR and CDR2 is SFDVKD. This CDR3 contains 16 residues. Trimming stripped 4 bases from V and 5 bases from J, with 18 bases between. CDR3 nucleotides: TGTGCCACCAGTGACCAATTACGGTGGGGGATAGATACGCAGTATTTT. Its protein product is CATSDQLRWGIDTQYF.

This chain links TRBV19 with TRBJ2-2; perhaps D is TRBD1 or TRBD2 (5 bases each). CDR1 is LNHDA, CDR2 SQIVND, per germline (reference sequence). The CDR3 has 15 amino acids. V was clipped by 6 bases and J by 5 bases, with 16 bases between them. The CDR3 sequence: CASRIGRWGTGELFF. CDR3 DNA: TGTGCCAGTAGAATTGGCCGTTGGGGGACCGGGGAGCTGTTTTTT.

The V call is TRBV11-3, the J call TRBJ1-1, with TRBD1 matching over 7 bases. The germline V gene encodes CDR1 SGHNT and CDR2 YENEEA. J was trimmed by 1 base and V by 0 bases; bases with no gene match: 14. The CDR3 extends over 19 amino acids. The CDR3 sequence: CASSLDTGVGRGENTEAFF. The CDR3 region has the DNA TGTGCCAGCAGCTTAGATACTGGCGTCGGCAGGGGGGAGAACACTGAAGCTTTCTTT. Full variable domain (rest looked up from reference TRBV11-3 and TRBJ1-1): EAGVVQSPRYKIIEKKQPVAFWCNPISGHNTLYWYLQNLGQGPELLIRYENEEAVDDSQLPKDRFSAERLKGVDSTLKIQPAELGDSAVYLCASSLDTGVGRGENTEAFFGQGTRLTVV.

This clone appeared once. The V and J genes are TRBV6-2 or TRBV6-3 and TRBJ2-1, with TRBD2 identical over 11 bases. The CDR3 totals 16 residues. V dropped 2 bases and J dropped 7; count of bases not matched to a gene: 7. Germline lookup yields CDR1 MNHEY and CDR2 SVGEGT. CDR3 loop: CASSYATSGALNEQFF. The CDR3 coding sequence is TGTGCCAGCAGTTACGCGACTAGCGGGGCCCTTAATGAGCAGTTCTTC.

The chain has TRBV5-1 and TRBJ1-2, with 7 positions matching TRBD1. This CDR3 contains 16 residues. From germline, CDR1 is SGHRS and CDR2 YFSETQ. V shed 4 bases, J shed 4 bases, and the junction held 13 bases outside the gene matches. For the CDR3, the DNA is TGCGCCAGCAGCCCGCGGTCCCGGGACAGAGTCTATGGCTACACCTTC. Translation: CASSPRSRDRVYGYTF.

J is TRBJ2-7 and V is TRBV18; the D gene is possibly TRBD1 (8 bases). Germline values: CDR1 KGHSH, CDR2 LQKENI. CDR3 size: 16 residues. Deletions cut 0 bases from V and 6 bases from J, with 18 bases between. The CDR3 is CASSPPGGGQAAEQYF. CDR3 sequence (DNA): TGTGCCAGCTCACCACCTGGGGGGGGACAGGCCGCCGAGCAGTACTTC. Full variable domain (missing parts from reference TRBV18 and TRBJ2-7): NAGVMQNPRHLVRRRGQEARLRCSPMKGHSHVYWYRQLPEEGLKFMVYLQKENIIDESGMPKERFSAEFPKEGPSILRIQQVVRGDSAAYFCASSPPGGGQAAEQYFGPGTRLTVT.

The chain links TRBV27 to TRBJ1-2; a possible D gene is TRBD1 (6 bases). From germline, CDR1 is MNHEY and CDR2 SMNVEV (reference sequence). With 4 bases removed from V and 6 bases from J, the gap between germline ends came to 18 bases. CDR3 length: 15 amino acids. The CDR3 region is CASSSIQGTVHGYTF. DNA for the CDR3: TGTGCCAGCAGTTCCATCCAGGGGACCGTGCATGGCTACACCTTC.

The gene calls are TRBV7-9 and TRBJ1-2, with 7 bases aligning to TRBD1. The CDR3 has 16 residues. Germline CDR1 is SEHNR and CDR2 is FQNEAQ (reference sequence). V shed 1 base and J 8 bases; nucleotides not matched to a gene: 13. Here the CDR3 reads CASSLVRHDREGGYTF. The CDR3 DNA sequence: TGTGCCAGCAGCTTAGTTCGCCACGACAGGGAAGGAGGCTACACCTTC.

The genes are TRBV27 and TRBJ1-2; TRBD1 is a possible D gene (5 bases). The CDR3 runs 15 residues. The V and J ends lost 2 bases and 8 bases respectively, with 18 bases between them. Per germline, CDR1 MNHEY and CDR2 SMNVEV (reference sequence). DNA for the CDR3: TGTGCCAGCAGTTTAGGGGCAGGGATAACGGGGGGCTACACCTTC. Translation gives CASSLGAGITGGYTF.

The V gene is TRBV5-1, the J gene TRBJ1-4; 10 bases match TRBD1. CDR1 and CDR2 from the germline V gene are SGHRS and YFSETQ. J was trimmed by 8 bases and V by 4 bases; bases with no gene match: 14. The CDR3 has 17 residues. The CDR3 here is CASSQPGQGKLGEKLFF. The CDR3 nucleotides read TGCGCCAGCAGCCAACCGGGACAGGGGAAGTTAGGCGAAAAACTGTTTTTT.

V usage is TRBV10-3 and J usage is TRBJ2-3; D is uncertain. Looked up from germline, CDR1 is ENHRY and CDR2 is SYGVKD. This CDR3 is 14 amino acids long. Trimming shortened V by 4 bases and J by 2 bases, and 10 bases separated the two germline ends. CDR3 sequence: CAISGQTYTDTQYF. CDR3 DNA: TGTGCCATCAGTGGGCAGACCTACACAGATACGCAGTATTTT.

This rearrangement joins TRBV7-9 to TRBJ2-7; TRBD1 matches at 7 bases. This CDR3 has 13 amino acids. Looked up from germline, CDR1 is SEHNR and CDR2 is FQNEAQ (reference sequence). J lost 2 bases, V lost 5 bases, and 3 bases had no gene match. In DNA form, the CDR3 reads TGTGCCAGCAGCACCGGGACAGCCTACGAGCAGTACTTC. Residues: CASSTGTAYEQYF.